This entry lists 15 T cell receptor beta chains sequenced from one sample in a study of Ad26.COV2.S vaccination and SARS-CoV-2 variants. Repertoires were generated with immunoSEQ multiplex PCR, while TCRdb's copy carries only in-frame clones and drops some. This table holds over 250,000 clones, around 87% found once. Noted treatment: 19 received Ad26.COV2.S at low or high dose, single or two shots; several received placebo; per-sample allocation not given. At day 63 after the first vaccine or placebo injection, samples were drawn. The sequenced sample was peripheral blood, obtained in a trial of Ad26.COV2.S vaccine versus placebo. The receptor set was obtained from a person between 18 and 65 years old who received the Ad26.COV2.S COVID-19 vaccine or a placebo.

J is TRBJ2-2 and V is TRBV2; no definite D call. Trimming removed 5 bases at V and 3 bases at J, with 7 bases between. Germline CDR1 reads SNHLY; CDR2 reads FYNNEI. This CDR3 contains 13 residues. CDR3 nucleotides: TGTGCCAGCAGTTATAGGGACACCGGGGAGCTGTTTTTT. Translated, it gives CASSYRDTGELFF.

The rearrangement uses TRBV4-1 and TRBJ2-7; the match to TRBD2 covers 10 bases. Germline V gene lookup returns CDR1 MGHRA and CDR2 YSYEKL. The V segment lost 1 base and the J segment 3 bases; nucleotides outside the gene matches: 6. The CDR3 runs 16 residues. CDR3 coding DNA: TGCGCCAGCAGCCAAGCGTCTAGCGGGGGTATCTACGAGCAGTACTTC. This sequence encodes CASSQASSGGIYEQYF.

The CDR3 region has the DNA TGTGCCAGCAGTTTCGGGACAGGGCCCACCTACGAGCAGTACTTC. Amino acid sequence: CASSFGTGPTYEQYF. This rearrangement joins TRBV27 to TRBJ2-7, with TRBD1 identical over 9 bases. The V gene's germline CDR1 is MNHEY and CDR2 SMNVEV (reference sequence). V was clipped by 3 bases and J by 2 bases; unmatched bases: 5. There are 15 residues in the CDR3.

In DNA, the CDR3 is TGTGCCAGCAGCCTCTCCTTAGCGGGAGGGCCGTACGAGCAGTACTTC. It yields the protein CASSLSLAGGPYEQYF. The chain carries TRBV11-2 and TRBJ2-7; 11 bases align to TRBD2. After removal of 5 bases from V and 4 bases from J, the junction contained 10 bases not matched to a gene. The germline V gene has CDR1 SGHAT and CDR2 FQNNGV. The CDR3 has 16 amino acids.

This chain links TRBV6-4 with TRBJ1-2; D gene unclear. Per germline, CDR1 MRHNA and CDR2 SNTAGT. V shed 0 bases and J shed 5 bases, with 19 bases lying between them. The CDR3 covers 17 residues. CDR3 loop: CASSDSKGLLRPYGYTF. CDR3 sequence (DNA): TGTGCCAGCAGTGACTCGAAAGGGCTCCTCCGGCCGTATGGCTACACCTTC.

This clone showed up just a few times. The chain is built from TRBV5-6 and TRBJ1-2, with D hard to call. The CDR3 runs to 13 residues. The germline CDR1 and CDR2 sequences are SGHDT and YYEEEE. V was clipped by 6 bases and J by 8 bases, with 17 bases between them. CDR3 DNA sequence: TGTGCCAGCACCCAAGGACGGGTCTTGGGCTACACCTTC. Its translation: CASTQGRVLGYTF.

V gene TRBV6-2 or TRBV6-3 combines with J gene TRBJ2-6; 7 bases align to TRBD1. The CDR3 covers 15 residues. The V and J ends lost 5 bases and 2 bases, in that order; junction bases with no gene match: 3. Germline CDR1 is MNHEY and CDR2 is SVGEGT. CDR3 in DNA: TGTGCCAGCAGTCGACAGGGTACTGGGGCCAACGTCCTGACTTTC. It yields the protein CASSRQGTGANVLTF.

This chain connects TRBV6-5 to TRBJ2-1, with 9 nucleotides matching TRBD2. The CDR3 has 16 amino acids. Losses at the gene ends were 0 bases for V and 3 bases for J; bases not matched to a gene: 3. CDR1 and CDR2 from the germline V gene are MNHEY and SVGAGI. Written as DNA, the CDR3 is TGTGCCAGCAGTTACTCGAGTAGCGGGAGCTACAATGAGCAGTTCTTC. It encodes CASSYSSSGSYNEQFF.

This rearrangement joins TRBV28 to TRBJ2-1; D is possibly TRBD2 (7 bases). Trimming stripped 6 bases from V and 6 bases from J, with 18 bases between. Germline V gives CDR1 MDHEN, CDR2 SYDVKM. This CDR3 is 15 amino acids long. In DNA, the CDR3 is TGTGCCAGCAGCGAAACCGGGGGGCTTGGCAATGAGCAGTTCTTC. This sequence encodes CASSETGGLGNEQFF. Filled out from reference TRBV28 and TRBJ2-1, the complete variable domain reads DVKVTQSSRYLVKRTGEKVFLECVQDMDHENMFWYRQDPGLGLRLIYFSYDVKMKEKGDIPEGYSVSREKKERFSLILESASTNQTSMYLCASSETGGLGNEQFFGPGTRLTVL.

This clone has more than one count but fewer than ten. The chain couples TRBV14 to TRBJ1-4, with D unclear. CDR3 length: 16 amino acids. The germline V gene has CDR1 SGHDN and CDR2 FVKESK. Trimming left V 2 bases short and J 1 base short, with 11 bases between. CDR3 DNA sequence: TGTGCCAGCAGCCAACTTCGGCCGGGAACTAATGAAAAACTGTTTTTT. Protein product: CASSQLRPGTNEKLFF.

The chain has TRBV18 and TRBJ1-3, with D possibly TRBD1 on 5 matching bases. This CDR3 comprises 16 residues. The V gene's germline CDR1 is KGHSH and CDR2 LQKENI. V lost 3 bases and J lost 4, with 16 bases in between. The DNA of the CDR3 is TGTGCCAGCTCACCGGGACCTAGACAGTCGGGAAACACCATATATTTT. Protein product: CASSPGPRQSGNTIYF.

V is TRBV11-2 and J is TRBJ1-3; D may be TRBD1 (5 bases). Germline lookup yields CDR1 SGHAT and CDR2 FQNNGV. The CDR3 totals 14 residues. Trimming took 7 bases from V and 8 from J, leaving 18 bases between them. CDR3 region: CASTPLGVGDTIYF. The CDR3 region has the DNA TGTGCCAGCACCCCCTTGGGGGTAGGAGACACCATATATTTT.

The chain employs TRBV4-1 and TRBJ1-2; D remains unclear. The CDR3 has 13 amino acids. The germline gives CDR1 MGHRA, CDR2 YSYEKL. V was cut by 3 bases and J by 4 bases, with 9 bases left in between. The CDR3 DNA reads TGCGCCAGCAGCCACCCTGGGATCTATGGCTACACCTTC. This sequence encodes CASSHPGIYGYTF.

The chain combines TRBV7-2 with TRBJ2-7, with 8 bases matching TRBD2. The V gene end was trimmed by 1 base and the J gene end by 8 bases; junction bases not matched to a gene: 4. CDR1 and CDR2 from the germline V gene are SGHTA and FQGNSA. The CDR3 is 13 amino acids. The CDR3 here is CASSLVGSGKQYF. In DNA form, the CDR3 reads TGTGCCAGCAGCTTAGTAGGTAGCGGGAAGCAGTACTTC.

The chain links TRBV11-3 to TRBJ2-1; D is uncertain. The CDR3 contains 15 residues. Germline values: CDR1 SGHNT, CDR2 YENEEA. Trimming pared 2 bases from V and 9 bases from J, leaving 17 bases between. The CDR3 nucleotides are TGTGCCAGCAGCTTACTATCCAGCCCTACAAGTGAGCAGTTCTTC. This sequence encodes CASSLLSSPTSEQFF.